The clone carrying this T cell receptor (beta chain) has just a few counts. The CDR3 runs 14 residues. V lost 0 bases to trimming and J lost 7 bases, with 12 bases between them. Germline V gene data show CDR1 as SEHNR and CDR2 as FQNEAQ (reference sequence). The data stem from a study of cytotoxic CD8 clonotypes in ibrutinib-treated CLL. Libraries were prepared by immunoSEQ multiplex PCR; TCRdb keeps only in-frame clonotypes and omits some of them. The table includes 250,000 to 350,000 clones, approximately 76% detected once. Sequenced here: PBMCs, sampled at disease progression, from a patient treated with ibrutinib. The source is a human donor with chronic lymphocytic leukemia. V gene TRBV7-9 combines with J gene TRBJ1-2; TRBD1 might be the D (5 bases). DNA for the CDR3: TGTGCCAGCAGCTTAGCAGGGGCTAGGAGTGGCTACACCTTC. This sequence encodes CASSLAGARSGYTF.